The clone carrying this T cell receptor (beta chain) was observed a handful of times. This sample is drawn from a study of shared clonotypes between healthy human individuals. Germline V lookup: CDR1 GTSNPN, CDR2 SVGIG (reference sequence). Unmatched junction bases numbered 8, after V lost 3 bases and J lost 3 bases. The CDR3 length is 15 residues. Produced via immunoSEQ multiplex PCR; TCRdb's table is partial and in-frame only. The profile covers 300,000 to 400,000 clones, with approximately 79% appearing a single time and approximately 10% taken by the ten largest. Naive CD45RA+ and memory CD45RA-negative subsets were split from CD4+ cells.

The material sequenced was memory CD4+ T cells sorted from blood. Subset given: CD45RA-negative fraction. The receptor was isolated from a man aged 25-40 years in good health. This rearrangement joins TRBV30 to TRBJ1-3; 7 bases match TRBD1. The DNA of the CDR3 is TGTGCCTGGAGCCGGGACAGCGGGAATGGAAACACCATATATTTT. Translating it yields CAWSRDSGNGNTIYF.